A selection of T cell receptor beta chains follows, all from one sample in a study of blood T cell repertoires in COVID-19. TCRdb's table, derived via immunoSEQ multiplex PCR, lists solely in-frame clones and lacks some. The profile shows a few hundred thousand clones, approximately 80% of them singletons. Sequencing used peripheral blood. The origin of the receptors is a human donor in a cohort sampled during active COVID-19. Each CDR3 is given with its conserved first and last residue.

CDR3	length	V	J
CASSLLGAMSKNIQYF	16	TRBV5-4	TRBJ2-4
CASSIEGLAGVSDTQYF	17	TRBV19	TRBJ2-3
CASSETGGGVYEQYF	15	TRBV6-1	TRBJ2-7
CASSFSSSSMETQYF	15	TRBV5-8	TRBJ2-5
CASSESGSGYYEQYF	15	TRBV10-1	TRBJ2-7
CASSPQSRELFF	12	TRBV7-8	TRBJ2-2
CASSPNRDMGYEQYF	15	TRBV28	TRBJ2-7
CASSQDSPISTDTQYF	16	TRBV5-4	TRBJ2-3
CSVGAGGELFF	11	TRBV29-1	TRBJ2-2
CASSQERGFGGSYEQYF	17	TRBV14	TRBJ2-7
CASSLTRGNTQYF	13	TRBV5-6	TRBJ2-3
CASIPPGEEFSGELFF	16	TRBV19	TRBJ2-2
CASTLRGPDPPYEQYF	16	TRBV27	TRBJ2-7
CASTREGGGDYGYTF	15	TRBV7-8	TRBJ1-2
CASSQELAGTDTQYF	15	TRBV14	TRBJ2-3
CASSHERTSGSYNEQFF	17	TRBV9	TRBJ2-1
CASTMGGGTDTQYF	14	TRBV25-1	TRBJ2-3
CASSFRSGNEQFF	13	TRBV7-2	TRBJ2-1
CASSLVGQGLGGYTF	15	TRBV5-1	TRBJ1-2
CATSDVRLAGGSPNTGELFF	20	TRBV24-1	TRBJ2-2
CASRDRVAYNEQFF	14	TRBV2	TRBJ2-1
CASSLVVIGQSYGYTF	16	TRBV28	TRBJ1-2
CASSLSPNSNQPQHF	15	TRBV5-6	TRBJ1-5
CATSREGRGRETQYF	15	TRBV15	TRBJ2-5
CASTISGTGGLYSNQPQHF	19	TRBV7-8	TRBJ1-5
CASSQDWNTGELFF	14	TRBV4-2	TRBJ2-2